Sequencing of this TCR beta chain was carried out in a study of blood T cell repertoires in COVID-19 (dated by TCRdb to the early 2020s). About the investigation overall: Samples from collaborators originated in the United States, Italy and Spain and spanned both the acute and convalescent phases of COVID-19. The prospective study material was composed of cDNA or gDNA derived from T cells, B-cell-depleted T cells, or PBMCs. The dataset comprised deeply sampled blood TCRbeta repertoires from subjects exposed to, actively infected with, or recovered from COVID-19. The repertoires were released in a freely available public database meant as a resource for research on the immune response to SARS-CoV-2. Samples came from the ongoing ImmuneRACE study (first 160 participants) plus 1,254 subjects from 6 global collaborators. A de-identified subject ID, COVID-19 status, age in years and sex were almost always included in the sample metadata. Where available, HLA class I and class II types were obtained from metadata supplied by the sample provider rather than from assay-based typing.

The collaborating institutions used their own protocols to collect whole blood in K2EDTA tubes. For TCRbeta analysis, collaborator samples were shipped as frozen whole blood, as isolated PBMCs, or as DNA extracted from either sample type. In the case of this clone: No cognate antigen has been identified for it. Per-base qualities were not stored, and no clone one base away is much larger.

At the junction V is shortened by 2 bases and J by 5 bases, with 19 bases in between. The CDR3 goes from the cysteine to the phenylalanine over 16 residues. Here the CDR3 DNA is all that survives: 48 bases in frame from base 1. CDR1 and CDR2 (MNHEY, SVGAGI) derive from the germline V gene. TCRbeta CDR3 regions were amplified from genomic DNA using the immunoSEQ Assay, a bias-controlled multiplex PCR. The source study handled its data this way. Within the assay, amplification of reference gene primers was used to estimate how many nucleated cells each sample contained. Sequence reads were collapsed and filtered to measure the absolute abundance of every unique TCRbeta CDR3 rearrangement. For each sample, productive Simpson clonality was calculated as the square root of Simpson's diversity index over productive rearrangements. Here the immuneACCESS table is served through TCRdb, limited to in-frame sequences with V and J called. Missing clones are a known gap in these copies; in checked studies unresolved V genes cover under half, and the rest lacks a known reason. V and J calls and clone size are copied from that table; D and trimming were computed from the DNA. The sample table records about 110,000 clones; about 85% of these occur just once. Of the sample, around 4.3% falls within the top ten clones.

Broad study findings and their caveats: The quantity of clinical and demographic metadata differed by source and by participant and was supplied without curation.

Sequenced sample: peripheral blood. This clonotype was sampled from a man aged 50-60 years with acute or convalescent COVID-19. The chain joins TRBV6-5 to TRBJ2-7; possibly the D gene is TRBD2, per 5 matching bases. The CDR3 region: CASSYTPASSKDEQYF. The sequence in DNA is TGTGCCAGCAGTTACACGCCAGCTAGCAGCAAGGACGAGCAGTACTTC.